These 13 T cell receptor beta chains came from one sample sequenced in a study of T cell repertoires in cytomegalovirus infection (dated by TCRdb to about 2019). The sequencing machine was an Illumina HiSeq 1500. Starting from the raw public reads, TCRdb applied fastp trimming at Q25, assembled clones with MiXCR and retained in-frame beta chains. Each entry is one CDR3 protein sequence, shown with its most common DNA and genes. Recorded for this sample are under 850,000 distinct CDR3 sequences; approximately 34% of them occurred a single time. The top ten hold about 2.8% of the sample. Source material: PBMCs. The receptors derive from a human donor in good health (CMV status not recorded). Some clones in this sample may be carry-over from other donors' samples.

There are a few counts of this clonotype. The rearrangement uses TRBV28 and TRBJ2-3; D possibly corresponds to TRBD1 (6 bases). V gave up 6 bases and J gave up 4 bases, with 17 bases separating them. The CDR3 totals 15 residues. The germline V gene encodes CDR1 MDHEN and CDR2 SYDVKM. This chain's CDR3 is CASRPSPQGSDTQYF. The DNA for the CDR3 is TGTGCCAGCAGACCTTCCCCACAGGGATCAGATACGCAGTATTTT.

The rearrangement links TRBV19 to TRBJ2-2, with 14 bases lining up with TRBD2. The CDR3 is made up of 17 amino acids. CDR1 is LNHDA and CDR2 is SQIVND in the germline V gene (reference sequence). V was pared by 7 bases and J by 1 base, with 5 bases of the junction left unmatched. For the CDR3, the DNA is TGTGCCAGTATAGGACTAGCGGGAGGAGTGAACACCGGGGAGCTGTTTTTT. As protein: CASIGLAGGVNTGELFF. Full variable domain (missing parts from reference TRBV19 and TRBJ2-2): DGGITQSPKYLFRKEGQNVTLSCEQNLNHDAMYWYRQDPGQGLRLIYYSQIVNDFQKGDIAEGYSVSREKKESFPLTVTSAQKNPTAFYLCASIGLAGGVNTGELFFGEGSRLTVL.

This clonotype was detected only once. The rearrangement uses TRBV7-2 and TRBJ2-3; 14 bases are a match to TRBD2. With V trimmed by 5 bases and J by 5 bases, 15 bases remained unmatched. Germline V gives CDR1 SGHTA, CDR2 FQGNSA. The CDR3 length is 19 residues. CDR3 amino acids: CASSPSGTSGGWLGDTQYF. The CDR3 DNA reads as TGTGCCAGCAGCCCTTCCGGGACTAGCGGGGGATGGTTAGGAGATACGCAGTATTTT.

This rearrangement joins TRBV5-4 to TRBJ2-7; 11 nucleotides agree with TRBD2. Germline-derived CDR1 and CDR2 are SGHNT and YYREEE (reference sequence). The CDR3 totals 16 residues. With V trimmed by 4 bases and J by 3 bases, 9 bases remained unmatched. CDR3 sequence reads: CASSSRSTSGGYEQYF. The CDR3 region has the DNA TGTGCCAGCAGCAGCAGGAGCACTAGCGGGGGCTACGAGCAGTACTTC.

The gene calls are TRBV28 and TRBJ2-5; D remains unclear. The CDR3 sequence is 12 residues long. Trimming cost V 5 bases and J 7 bases, with 11 bases left between them. Looked up from germline, CDR1 is MDHEN and CDR2 is SYDVKM. CDR3 DNA: TGTGCCAGCAGTAACCCATCGTGGACCCAGTACTTC. Its protein is CASSNPSWTQYF.

Comment on this clonotype: The junction does not match germline at one end; this may be a read error. This rearrangement joins TRBV7-1 to TRBJ1-5; no clear D. TRBV7-1 is an ORF for which the function is uncertain. The CDR3 totals 13 residues. The CDR3 reads CARSRTSNQPKHF. The CDR3 DNA reads TGTGCCAGAAGCCGAACTTCAAATCAGCCCAAGCATTTT.

This clonotype turned up a few times. The chain uses TRBV5-6 and TRBJ2-1, with 8 bases identical to TRBD2. Trimming took 4 bases from V and 12 from J; bases not matched to a gene: 15. The CDR3 is made up of 15 amino acids. CDR1 is SGHDT, CDR2 YYEEEE, per germline. In nucleotides, the CDR3 is TGTGCCAGCAGCCCCGACGGGGGGGGGCTAAGTCCGCAGTTCTTC. Protein: CASSPDGGGLSPQFF.

This chain joins TRBV7-6 and TRBJ1-4; 9 nucleotides agree with TRBD1. There are 17 residues in the CDR3. V gave up 4 bases and J gave up 7 bases; unmatched junction bases: 13. Germline V gives CDR1 SGHVS, CDR2 FNYEAQ. The CDR3 here is CASSSSLPGQGVEKLFF. CDR3 bases: TGTGCCAGCAGCTCATCCCTACCGGGACAGGGAGTTGAAAAACTGTTTTTT.

This clonotype came up many times. This sequence joins TRBV7-9 and TRBJ1-1; D is undetermined. Germline V gene sequence: CDR1 SEHNR, CDR2 FQNEAQ (reference sequence). V was shortened by 5 bases and J by 6 bases, with 7 bases between the two germline ends. The length of the CDR3 is 11 residues. This CDR3 is CASSRHPEAFF. CDR3 coding DNA: TGTGCCAGCAGCAGGCACCCTGAAGCTTTCTTT. The full variable domain, in which reference TRBV7-9 and TRBJ1-1 provide the parts outside the CDR3, is DTGVSQNPRHKITKRGQNVTFRCDPISEHNRLYWYRQTLGQGPEFLTYFQNEAQLEKSRLLSDRFSAERPKGSFSTLEIQRTEQGDSAMYLCASSRHPEAFFGQGTRLTVV.

The CDR3 DNA follows: TGTGCCAGCAGTTACTCGGCCAATCAGCCCCAGCATTTT. This gives the protein CASSYSANQPQHF. This sequence joins TRBV6-6 and TRBJ1-5; D is uncertain. CDR3 size: 13 residues. CDR1 MNHNY and CDR2 SVGAGI come from the germline V gene (reference sequence). Trimming left V 0 bases short and J 3 bases short, with 3 bases between.

This clonotype has a count of ten or more. V usage is TRBV7-6 and J usage is TRBJ1-1, with 8 bases fitting TRBD1. CDR3 length equals 16 residues. The ends lost 3 bases at V and 1 base at J; junction bases unmatched: 7. The V gene's germline CDR1 is SGHVS and CDR2 FNYEAQ. The CDR3 here is CASSLGGTGPNTEAFF. CDR3 coding DNA: TGTGCCAGCAGCTTGGGCGGGACAGGACCGAACACTGAAGCTTTCTTT.

This CDR3 is CASSLEHRVRGDQPQHF. DNA for the CDR3: TGTGCCAGCAGCTTAGAACACAGGGTCAGAGGGGATCAGCCCCAGCATTTT. The rearrangement joins TRBV7-2 to TRBJ1-5; tentatively, D is TRBD1 (6 bases). The ends were cut back, 1 base at V and 5 bases at J, with 18 bases in the middle. Germline values: CDR1 SGHTA, CDR2 FQGNSA. CDR3 length equals 17 residues.

Regarding this clonotype: An end of the junction does not agree with germline; a read error may underlie this. V is TRBV7-2 and J is TRBJ2-3; tentative D call: TRBD2 (6 bases). The CDR3 consists of 21 residues. Looked up from germline, CDR1 is SGHTA and CDR2 is FQGNSA. The CDR3 loop is CASSLYLVGGPGGRGTETQYF. CDR3 bases: TGTGCCAGCAGCTTATATCTGGTGGGCGGGCCCGGGGGTAGAGGCACAGAGACGCAGTATTTT.